The 10 T cell receptor beta chains in this list originate from one sample, sequenced in a study of shared clonotypes between healthy human individuals. Profiling relied on immunoSEQ multiplex PCR, and the TCRdb table lists in-frame clones only, not all of them. The sample has about 2.5 million clones, around 92% seen once. Sequencing input: naive CD4+ T cells from PBMCs. Subset denoted: CD45RA+ positively selected. The receptor set was obtained from a man between 18 and 29 years old in good health. Some clones in this sample may be carry-over from other donors' samples.

This chain connects TRBV19 to TRBJ2-7, with a weak D call TRBD2 (6 bases). The CDR3 runs 14 residues. Germline V gene lookup returns CDR1 LNHDA and CDR2 SQIVND (reference sequence). Trimming removed 7 bases at V and 6 bases at J, with 19 bases between. CDR3 DNA: TGTGCCAGTACGCGGGACTTCTCGTTTTCCGAGCAGTACTTC. Amino acid sequence: CASTRDFSFSEQYF.

The chain employs TRBV6-1 and TRBJ2-2; 7 nucleotides match TRBD2. Germline loops: CDR1 MNHNS, CDR2 SASEGT. The trim removed 4 bases at V and 1 base at J, leaving 6 bases unmatched. The CDR3 consists of 16 residues. Written as DNA, the CDR3 is TGTGCCAGCAGTGGGCAGCTAGCGGAGAACACCGGGGAGCTGTTTTTT. Translation gives CASSGQLAENTGELFF.

On this clone: The sample contains more than one DNA sequence encoding this CDR3. V and J are TRBV28 and TRBJ2-5; D possibly corresponds to TRBD2 (5 bases). The CDR3 covers 14 residues. Germline-derived CDR1 and CDR2 are MDHEN and SYDVKM. V was trimmed by 2 bases and J by 1 base, leaving 8 bases between them. The CDR3, as DNA: TGTGCCAGCAGTTTAGGCGGGTCCCAAGAGACCCAGTACTTC. Amino acids: CASSLGGSQETQYF.

The chain combines TRBV11-3 with TRBJ2-7; D unclear. The V end was cut by 2 bases, the J end by 4 bases, with 9 bases between. The length of the CDR3 is 13 residues. In germline, CDR1 is SGHNT, CDR2 YENEEA. The CDR3 sequence: CASSLRLGYEQYF. The CDR3 DNA reads as TGTGCCAGCAGCTTACGTCTTGGGTACGAGCAGTACTTC.

This sequence joins TRBV5-1 and TRBJ1-1; D is unresolved. The CDR3 is made up of 13 amino acids. Germline V gives CDR1 SGHRS, CDR2 YFSETQ. Trimming pared 4 bases from V and 8 bases from J, leaving 15 bases between. The CDR3 sequence: CASSPDPTREAFF. In nucleotides, the CDR3 is TGCGCCAGCAGCCCGGACCCGACGAGAGAAGCTTTCTTT.

The rearrangement links TRBV5-1 to TRBJ2-1; 7 bases match TRBD2. Germline CDR1 is SGHRS and CDR2 is YFSETQ. The CDR3 length is 15 residues. V gave up 2 bases and J gave up 3 bases; unmatched junction bases: 5. The CDR3 sequence is CASSFTGTNYNEQFF. The CDR3 DNA sequence: TGCGCCAGCAGCTTCACCGGGACTAACTACAATGAGCAGTTCTTC.

The chain recombines TRBV28 with TRBJ2-7; possibly TRBD1 for D (5 bases). In germline, CDR1 is MDHEN, CDR2 SYDVKM. CDR3 length equals 13 residues. V was cut by 8 bases and J by 12 bases, with 23 bases left in between. CDR3 in amino acids: CASSTKGRDLGYF. For the CDR3, the DNA is TGTGCCAGCTCTACCAAGGGCAGGGATCTGGGGTACTTC. Full variable domain (missing parts from reference TRBV28 and TRBJ2-7): DVKVTQSSRYLVKRTGEKVFLECVQDMDHENMFWYRQDPGLGLRLIYFSYDVKMKEKGDIPEGYSVSREKKERFSLILESASTNQTSMYLCASSTKGRDLGYFGPGTRLTVT.

Remarks on this clone: Other DNA variants within this sample encode the same CDR3. This chain links TRBV4-2 with TRBJ2-7, with D maybe TRBD2 (6 bases). This CDR3 has 15 residues. V lost 0 bases and J 2 bases, leaving 11 bases between the germline ends. CDR1 is LGHNA and CDR2 is YNFKEQ in the germline V gene. The CDR3 DNA reads TGTGCCAGCAGCCAAGATATTGCGGGGCCCTACGAGCAGTACTTC. Its protein product is CASSQDIAGPYEQYF.

Turning to this clone: Other nucleotide sequences from this sample produce the same CDR3. The gene calls are TRBV9 and TRBJ2-3, with D uncertain. V lost 0 bases to trimming and J lost 1 base, with 3 bases between them. Germline values: CDR1 SGDLS, CDR2 YYNGEE. The CDR3 contains 13 residues. CDR3 loop: CASSVGGTDTQYF. The DNA of the CDR3 is TGTGCCAGCAGCGTAGGGGGCACAGATACGCAGTATTTT.

DNA of the CDR3: TGTGCCAGTAGTGTCGGACGGCCTAATGAAAAACTGTTTTTT. Translating gives CASSVGRPNEKLFF. The genes are TRBV19 and TRBJ1-4; D uncertain. The germline V gene has CDR1 LNHDA and CDR2 SQIVND (reference sequence). V lost 5 bases to trimming and J lost 3 bases, with 10 bases between them. The CDR3 runs to 14 residues.